The following is a TCR beta chain sequence with its context. Its antigen is as yet unknown. These data are taken from a study of cytomegalovirus exposure and HLA in healthy donors. General study findings and limits: As a later analysis showed, a missense DCLRE1C variant was linked to trimming of TCR beta V- and J-genes.

CDR3 length equals 14 residues. CDR1 is WNHNN, CDR2 SYGVQD, per germline (reference sequence). Amplification used 60 Vbeta primers and 13 Jbeta primers. Produced via immunoSEQ multiplex PCR; TCRdb's table is partial and in-frame only. The table includes roughly 80,000 clones, about 80% detected once. The sequence came from a man between 35 and 55 years old in good health and CMV-seronegative. The gene calls are TRBV10-1 and TRBJ2-5; D may be TRBD2 (6 bases). Matching the DNA end better, TRBJ2-7 makes the J call doubtful. The sample was PBMCs. The CDR3 bases are TGCGCCAGCAGTGATAGGAGGGGAGGATGCGAGCAGTACTTC. This encodes CASSDRRGGCEQYF.